A selection of T cell receptor beta chains follows, all from one sample in a study of graft-versus-host responses after intestinal transplantation. No antigen has been assigned to these receptors. The assay was immunoSEQ multiplex PCR, and TCRdb's table has in-frame clones only and misses some. The sample consists of around 90,000 clones, over 85% of them appearing once. This specimen consisted of unstimulated CD8+ T cells sorted from spleen or lymph node cells, obtained before intestinal transplant. The source of these receptors is a human donor who received an intestinal transplant. Each CDR3 is given with its conserved first and last residue. The D gene is left open where the match is weak. The size entry is marked missing in some rows and otherwise reads once, few, many or a size class.

clone size,V gene,J gene,D gene,CDR3 DNA,CDR3 protein
.,TRBV2,TRBJ1-1,TRBD1,TGTGCCAGCCGACAGGGTCGAGACACTGAAGCTTTCTTT,CASRQGRDTEAFF
.,TRBV11-3,TRBJ1-2,.,TGTGCCGGCAAGACGGGAACAGTTCCGATCGCCACCTTC,CAGKTGTVPIATF
.,TRBV27,TRBJ2-1,.,TGTGCCAGCGGGGCCCACAATGAGCAGTTCTTC,CASGAHNEQFF
.,TRBV11-2,TRBJ2-7,TRBD1,TGTGCCAGCAGCTCGACAGGGGTTTTCGAGCAGTACTTC,CASSSTGVFEQYF
.,TRBV9,TRBJ2-3,TRBD2,TGTGCCAGCAGCGTGGGACTAGCGGGGGGAGAAGATACGCAGTATTTT,CASSVGLAGGEDTQYF
.,TRBV6-4,TRBJ2-1,TRBD2,TGTGCCAGCCGGTTAGTAGCGGGGATATACAATGAGCAGTTCTTC,CASRLVAGIYNEQFF
once,TRBV19,TRBJ1-1,.,TGTGCCAGTAGTATAGGCGGGTGGCATGCTTTCTTT,CASSIGGWHAFF
.,TRBV7-9,TRBJ2-5,TRBD1,TGTGCCAGCAGCGTAACAGGGGGCTCGGAGACCCAGTACTTC,CASSVTGGSETQYF
.,TRBV19,TRBJ1-2,TRBD1,TGTGCCAGTAGGACAGGGATCGACGGCTACACCTTC,CASRTGIDGYTF
.,TRBV5-1,TRBJ1-6,.,TGCGCCAGCAGCTGGACCCCCGGGGGTTCACCCCTCCACTTT,CASSWTPGGSPLHF
once,TRBV6-6,TRBJ2-2,TRBD2,TGTGCCAGCAGTTCTCGGGGGGGACCCGGGGAGCTGTTTTTT,CASSSRGGPGELFF
.,TRBV9,TRBJ2-7,TRBD1,TGTGCCAGCAGCGCCGGGACAGGCGGCTACGAGCAGTACTTC,CASSAGTGGYEQYF
once,TRBV27,TRBJ2-7,.,TGTGCCAGCAGTTTATTCAGCGGGCGTGACGAGCAGTACTTC,CASSLFSGRDEQYF
.,TRBV7-8,TRBJ2-7,TRBD2,TGTGCCAGCAGCTTATGGGTTTTGGCGGGGGGTGCCTCCTACGAGCAGTACTTC,CASSLWVLAGGASYEQYF
.,TRBV7-9,TRBJ2-5,.,TGTGCCAGCAGCTCCCCCCGGGGAGTTCAAGAGACCCAGTACTTC,CASSSPRGVQETQYF
.,TRBV6-1,TRBJ2-7,.,TGTGCCAGCAGTGAAGCGCGGGACGGGGGTCCTTCCTACGAGCAGTACTTC,CASSEARDGGPSYEQYF
once,TRBV7-7,TRBJ2-1,TRBD2,TGTGCCAGCAGCTTAGTGGGGGGGTCATGGCTGTTCTTC,CASSLVGGSWLFF
.,TRBV29-1,TRBJ2-2,.,TGCAGCGTTGAAGTGGCAGGGAACACCGGGGAGCTGTTTTTT,CSVEVAGNTGELFF
.,TRBV19,TRBJ1-1,.,TGTGCCAGTGGAGGGGTGATTGCTGAAGCTTTCTTT,CASGGVIAEAFF
.,TRBV11-2,TRBJ2-7,TRBD2,TGTGCCAGCAGCTCCCGGACTAGCTACGAGCAGTACTTC,CASSSRTSYEQYF
.,TRBV7-9,TRBJ1-4,.,TGTGCCAGCAGCTTAGTAACACAGACAACTAATGAAAAACTGTTTTTT,CASSLVTQTTNEKLFF
.,TRBV2,TRBJ2-7,.,TGTGCCAGCAGGGGGCGGGGCACCTACGAGCAGTACTTC,CASRGRGTYEQYF
.,TRBV7-9,TRBJ2-1,TRBD1,TGTGCCAGCAGCCGGAGGACAGGATACAATGAGCAGTTCTTC,CASSRRTGYNEQFF